What follows are 18 T cell receptor beta chains derived from one specimen sequenced in a study of Tregs in tolerant kidney transplant recipients. Repertoires were generated with immunoSEQ multiplex PCR, while TCRdb's copy carries only in-frame clones and drops some. This table holds about 83,000 clones, roughly 98% found once. This sample comprised CD4+ T cells from blood, obtained before the transplant. The receptors originated from a human donor who received a combined kidney and bone marrow transplant.

This clone has only one observation. V gene TRBV7-2 combines with J gene TRBJ2-2; a weak D match, TRBD2 (5 bases). The CDR3 has 15 residues. The V end lost 2 bases, the J end lost 4 bases, and 11 bases lay between the germline ends. Germline CDR1 SGHTA, CDR2 FQGNSA. The CDR3 DNA is TGTGCCAGCAGCTTAACTCACGGGGTCACCGGGGAGCTGTTTTTT. Amino acid sequence: CASSLTHGVTGELFF.

The rearrangement uses TRBV9 and TRBJ1-3; D gene uncertain. Germline V gene sequence: CDR1 SGDLS, CDR2 YYNGEE. This CDR3 comprises 16 residues. V lost 1 base and J 0 bases, leaving 11 bases between the germline ends. CDR3 bases: TGTGCCAGCAGCGTAAATACGCGCCGCTCTGGAAACACCATATATTTT. It codes for CASSVNTRRSGNTIYF. The whole variable domain, filled in from reference TRBV9 and TRBJ1-3, reads DSGVTQTPKHLITATGQRVTLRCSPRSGDLSVYWYQQSLDQGLQFLIQYYNGEERAKGNILERFSAQQFPDLHSELNLSSLELGDSALYFCASSVNTRRSGNTIYFGEGSWLTVV.

The chain uses TRBV5-1 and TRBJ1-3; 9 bases agree with TRBD1. Trimming removed 0 bases from V and 3 bases from J; junction bases left unmatched: 1. Germline CDR1 SGHRS, CDR2 YFSETQ. This CDR3 region has 15 residues. CDR3 sequence reads: CASSLGTGVGNTIYF. The CDR3 nucleotides are TGCGCCAGCAGCTTGGGGACAGGGGTTGGAAACACCATATATTTT.

The V call is TRBV4-2, the J call TRBJ2-3; 7 bases fit TRBD2. Germline V lookup: CDR1 LGHNA, CDR2 YNFKEQ. V shed 0 bases and J 3 bases; nucleotides not matched to a gene: 6. The CDR3 contains 16 residues. This chain's CDR3 is CASSQEGGSSTDTQYF. CDR3 DNA: TGTGCCAGCAGCCAAGAAGGCGGGAGTTCAACAGATACGCAGTATTTT.

The genes are TRBV18 and TRBJ1-5; D possibly corresponds to TRBD1 (6 bases). Looked up from germline, CDR1 is KGHSH and CDR2 is LQKENI. Deletions cut 2 bases from V and 3 bases from J, with 23 bases between. This CDR3 has 19 residues. This chain's CDR3 is CASSPIRSRVQGNNQPQHF. The CDR3 DNA reads as TGTGCCAGCTCACCAATACGTTCCCGAGTGCAGGGGAACAATCAGCCCCAGCATTTT.

This clone was seen a single time. This chain uses TRBV5-1 with TRBJ2-3; 9 positions agree with TRBD2. Unmatched junction bases numbered 12, after V lost 7 bases and J lost 0 bases. Germline V lookup: CDR1 SGHRS, CDR2 YFSETQ. CDR3 size: 17 residues. This chain's CDR3 is CASATPFSGGSTDTQYF. CDR3 sequence (DNA): TGCGCCAGCGCAACACCCTTTAGCGGGGGTAGCACAGATACGCAGTATTTT.

The gene calls are TRBV7-3 and TRBJ2-3; 9 bases align to TRBD2. The CDR3 extends over 15 amino acids. Germline CDR1 SGHTA, CDR2 FQGTGA. The V gene end was trimmed by 1 base and the J gene end by 4 bases; junction bases not matched to a gene: 3. The CDR3 protein is CASSLNSGGPDTQYF. CDR3 coding DNA: TGTGCCAGCAGCTTAAATAGCGGGGGACCAGATACGCAGTATTTT.

The chain combines TRBV5-6 with TRBJ2-1, with D possibly TRBD1 on 7 matching bases. Germline values: CDR1 SGHDT, CDR2 YYEEEE. The CDR3 has 16 residues. The V gene lost 1 base and the J gene lost 5 bases, with 16 bases spanning the gap. The CDR3 DNA reads TGTGCCAGCAGCTTGTTGCGGGACAGAAACAACAATGAGCAGTTCTTC. Its protein is CASSLLRDRNNNEQFF.

The rearrangement uses TRBV19 and TRBJ2-2; possibly TRBD1 for D (6 bases). Deletions cut 1 base from V and 6 bases from J, with 12 bases between. This CDR3 has 15 amino acids. Germline values: CDR1 LNHDA, CDR2 SQIVND (reference sequence). CDR3 in amino acids: CASSIGGRRAGELFF. The CDR3 DNA reads as TGTGCCAGTAGTATAGGGGGGCGCAGGGCCGGGGAGCTGTTTTTT.

The rearrangement links TRBV19 to TRBJ1-2; D is undetermined. Trimming stripped 3 bases from V and 3 bases from J, with 5 bases between. There are 12 residues in the CDR3. The germline V gene has CDR1 LNHDA and CDR2 SQIVND (reference sequence). CDR3 bases: TGTGCCAGTAGTATGGCGGACTATGGCTACACCTTC. It translates to CASSMADYGYTF. The full variable domain, completed using reference TRBV19 and TRBJ1-2, is DGGITQSPKYLFRKEGQNVTLSCEQNLNHDAMYWYRQDPGQGLRLIYYSQIVNDFQKGDIAEGYSVSREKKESFPLTVTSAQKNPTAFYLCASSMADYGYTFGSGTRLTVV.

This rearrangement joins TRBV11-3 to TRBJ2-1, with 11 bases lining up with TRBD2. Trimming cost V 6 bases and J 2 bases; bases outside gene matches: 12. Per germline, CDR1 SGHNT and CDR2 YENEEA. This CDR3 comprises 18 residues. CDR3 sequence reads: CASSFRTVAGGPYNEQFF. DNA of the CDR3: TGTGCCAGCAGTTTTAGAACCGTAGCGGGAGGGCCCTACAATGAGCAGTTCTTC.

The chain employs TRBV5-1 and TRBJ1-5; D remains unclear. Per germline, CDR1 SGHRS and CDR2 YFSETQ. V dropped 7 bases and J dropped 11 bases, with 13 bases sitting between them. The CDR3 runs 11 residues. The CDR3 DNA sequence: TGCGCCAGCGTCTGCGCGGGGACCCAGCATTTT. Residues: CASVCAGTQHF.

The chain recombines TRBV6-5 with TRBJ1-1; TRBD1 aligns across 11 bases. The CDR3 extends over 14 amino acids. Germline CDR1 MNHEY, CDR2 SVGAGI. V shed 0 bases and J 12 bases; nucleotides not matched to a gene: 6. The CDR3 sequence is CASSYSTGQGATFF. Here the CDR3 DNA reads TGTGCCAGCAGTTACTCGACCGGACAGGGGGCGACTTTCTTT.

As DNA, the CDR3 is TGTGCCAGCAGTCAAATGGGGCCTACCCATTCACCCCTCCACTTT. It is translated as CASSQMGPTHSPLHF. The rearrangement uses TRBV7-9 and TRBJ1-6; maybe TRBD1 (5 bases). Per germline, CDR1 SEHNR and CDR2 FQNEAQ (reference sequence). V was shortened by 6 bases and J by 8 bases, with 17 bases between the two germline ends. CDR3 length: 15 residues.

The chain couples TRBV12-5 to TRBJ2-1; TRBD2 might be the D (6 bases). The CDR3 extends over 16 amino acids. Germline CDR1 is LGHNT and CDR2 is FRNRAP. V lost 0 bases to trimming and J lost 0 bases, with 9 bases between them. CDR3 loop: CASGLVYGSSYNEQFF. The CDR3 DNA reads TGTGCTAGTGGTTTGGTATACGGGAGCTCCTACAATGAGCAGTTCTTC.

The J gene is TRBJ2-7, the V gene TRBV7-2; 8 bases line up with TRBD1. The V gene end was trimmed by 2 bases and the J gene end by 1 base; junction bases not matched to a gene: 7. Germline CDR1 SGHTA, CDR2 FQGNSA. The CDR3 totals 16 residues. The CDR3, as DNA: TGTGCCAGCAGCTTAATAAGGGGACAGGAGTCCTACGAGCAGTACTTC. Translation gives CASSLIRGQESYEQYF.

This chain links TRBV14 with TRBJ2-1; a possible D gene is TRBD2 (6 bases). The ends were cut back, 4 bases at V and 7 bases at J, with 23 bases in the middle. CDR1 and CDR2 from the germline V gene are SGHDN and FVKESK. The CDR3 spans 17 residues. The CDR3 region is CASSPKSLAGPGNEQFF. The CDR3 DNA follows: TGTGCCAGCAGCCCAAAGTCACTAGCTGGTCCGGGGAATGAGCAGTTCTTC.

This chain links TRBV6-5 with TRBJ2-7; TRBD1 is a possible D gene (6 bases). Germline V gives CDR1 MNHEY, CDR2 SVGAGI. V shed 8 bases and J shed 2 bases, with 10 bases lying between them. This CDR3 has 12 residues. CDR3 in DNA: TGTGCCAGCGGCGACAGGACCTACGAGCAGTACTTC. Translating it yields CASGDRTYEQYF.